The 8 T cell receptor beta chains below all came from one sample that was sequenced in a study of memory CD4+ T cells and cytomegalovirus serostatus. Single viable CD3+CD4+CD8-CD45RO+ cells were sorted as the memory CD4+ T cells. Produced via immunoSEQ multiplex PCR; TCRdb's table is partial and in-frame only. The data show more than 40,000 clones, about 79% seen once. The sequenced sample was memory CD4+ T cells from blood. Receptor source: an adult in good health and CMV-seronegative.

In the case of this clone: The same CDR3 can be traced to other DNA sequences in this sample. The chain couples TRBV20-1 to TRBJ2-7; D is ambiguous. CDR3 length: 11 amino acids. CDR1 and CDR2 (germline): DFQATT, SNEGSKA (reference sequence). Trimming stripped 5 bases from V and 1 base from J, with 6 bases between. CDR3 coding DNA: TGCAGTGCTGGACGGTCCTACGAGCAGTACTTC. This gives the protein CSAGRSYEQYF.

The chain recombines TRBV5-1 with TRBJ2-6, with 7 bases that match TRBD1. Germline V gene data show CDR1 as SGHRS and CDR2 as YFSETQ. V trimming: 0 bases; J trimming: 1 base; junction bases outside the gene matches: 7. The CDR3 has 18 residues. The CDR3 is CASSLDGTVFSGANVLTF. CDR3 DNA sequence: TGCGCCAGCAGCTTGGATGGGACAGTCTTTTCTGGGGCCAACGTCCTGACTTTC.

This clone was counted a few times. J is TRBJ2-7 and V is TRBV23-1, with D unclear. TRBV23-1 has ORF status, its function being uncertain. The CDR3 is 15 residues long. V was clipped by 2 bases and J by 3 bases, with 14 bases between them. Written as DNA, the CDR3 is TGCGCCAGCAGTCAAAACCCAGAGTGGGACTACGAGCAGTACTTC. Its translation is CASSQNPEWDYEQYF.

The rearrangement links TRBV28 to TRBJ1-5; 9 bases agree with TRBD1. The CDR3 is 18 amino acids. After removal of 5 bases from V and 6 bases from J, the junction contained 17 bases not matched to a gene. Germline V gene data show CDR1 as MDHEN and CDR2 as SYDVKM. The CDR3 region is CASSPGRQTGGVSQPQHF. The CDR3 region has the DNA TGTGCCAGCAGTCCGGGACGTCAGACAGGGGGGGTTAGTCAGCCCCAGCATTTT.

This chain links TRBV5-1 with TRBJ2-2; D is perhaps TRBD1 (5 bases). The ends were cut back, 0 bases at V and 2 bases at J, with 8 bases in the middle. Germline V lookup: CDR1 SGHRS, CDR2 YFSETQ. The CDR3 runs to 15 residues. In DNA form, the CDR3 reads TGCGCCAGCAGCTTGGCAGGGATTAACACCGGGGAGCTGTTTTTT. It is translated as CASSLAGINTGELFF.

This clone has just one count. CDR3 in amino acids: CASTPGQAAEPQHF. In DNA, the CDR3 is TGTGCCAGCACCCCGGGACAGGCGGCCGAGCCCCAGCATTTT. The rearrangement links TRBV7-9 to TRBJ1-5; 8 bases agree with TRBD1. Trimming took 7 bases from V and 8 from J; bases not matched to a gene: 10. The CDR3 is made up of 14 amino acids. Per the germline V gene, CDR1 is SEHNR and CDR2 is FQNEAQ (reference sequence).

The genes are TRBV4-3 and TRBJ2-1; 7 nucleotides match TRBD2. The CDR3 spans 14 residues. Germline trimming cut 3 bases from V and 14 bases from J; bases unmatched to any gene: 13. Germline CDR1 and CDR2: LGHNA and YSLEER. The CDR3 sequence: CASSQPGGGTVKFF. DNA of the CDR3: TGCGCCAGCAGCCAGCCTGGGGGGGGGACTGTTAAGTTCTTC.

This chain links TRBV7-2 with TRBJ2-3; TRBD2 aligns across 11 bases. With V trimmed by 3 bases and J by 4 bases, 3 bases remained unmatched. Germline-derived CDR1 and CDR2 are SGHTA and FQGNSA. This CDR3 is 15 amino acids long. CDR3 sequence reads: CASSFSGRVADTQYF. The CDR3 bases are TGTGCCAGCAGCTTTAGCGGGAGGGTGGCAGATACGCAGTATTTT.